A selection of T cell receptor beta chains follows, all from one sample in a study of blood T cell repertoires in COVID-19. The protocol was immunoSEQ multiplex PCR, while the TCRdb copy is restricted to in-frame clones and leaves out a portion. This sample has 110,000 to 150,000 clones, with about 84% found just once. What was sequenced was peripheral blood. The receptors come from a woman between 50 and 59 years old with acute or convalescent COVID-19. Both conserved end residues are part of each CDR3. A D gene is named only where the DNA matches it firmly.

>TRBD1|TRBV30|14|TRBJ2-1
TGTGCCTGGAGTAACGGACAGGGTTACAATGAGCAGTTCTTC
CAWSNGQGYNEQFF
>-|TRBV18|13|TRBJ2-5
TGTGCCAGCTCAGCGGGCCACCAAGAGACCCAGTACTTC
CASSAGHQETQYF
>TRBD1|TRBV4-2|16|TRBJ2-5
TGTGCCAGCAGCCCAAACTCGCTGGACAGGGGAGAGACCCAGTACTTC
CASSPNSLDRGETQYF
>-|TRBV4-2|12|TRBJ1-4
TGTGCCAGCAGCCAAGAAGGCGGAAAACTGTTTTTT
CASSQEGGKLFF
>TRBD2|TRBV6-5|15|TRBJ2-1
TGTGCCAGCAGAATAGCGGGGACCTCCTACAATGAGCAGTTCTTC
CASRIAGTSYNEQFF
>TRBD2|TRBV5-6|19|TRBJ2-2
TGTGCCAGCAGCTTGGTAGAGCTTATGACTAGCTGGGACACCGGGGAGCTGTTTTTT
CASSLVELMTSWDTGELFF
>TRBD1|TRBV10-3|15|TRBJ1-6
TGTGCCACCAGTGAGTCGGGACAGGGCAATTCACCCCTCCACTTT
CATSESGQGNSPLHF
>TRBD1|TRBV19|13|TRBJ2-1
TGTGCCAGTAGTAGAGGGGGCAGCAATGAGCAGTTCTTC
CASSRGGSNEQFF
>-|TRBV30|13|TRBJ1-4
TGTGCCTGGAGTTTCGGCCAGGGCGAAAAACTGTTTTTT
CAWSFGQGEKLFF
>-|TRBV4-1|15|TRBJ2-1
TGCGCCAGCAGCCAAGATTTTAGCTCCTACAATGAGCAGTTCTTC
CASSQDFSSYNEQFF
>TRBD2|TRBV29-1|11|TRBJ2-7
TGCAGCGCTGAGCGGGGGAACGAGCAGTACTTC
CSAERGNEQYF